These 10 T cell receptor beta chains were all obtained from the same sample, sequenced in a study of blood T cells in healthy people across ages. A J-beta primer mix and a sample-barcoded 5' primer were used in a second PCR of about 6 to 12 cycles. A single record per CDR3 protein comes from TCRdb applying MiXCR to the 5' RACE reads. In the table there are roughly 800,000 distinct CDR3 sequences, nearly 60% of which are singletons. The sequencing input was blood. These receptors originate from a man younger than 45 in good health.

This clonotype showed up many times. Given a much more abundant clone one base away, this may be a read error. CDR3 protein: CASACAGKETQYF. The CDR3 DNA reads as TGTGCCAGCGCCTGCGCGGGCAAAGAGACCCAGTACTTC. The rearrangement uses TRBV7-2 and TRBJ2-5; a possible D gene is TRBD2 (5 bases). CDR1 and CDR2 (germline): SGHTA, FQGNSA. V was pared by 8 bases and J by 3 bases, with 13 bases between. The CDR3 has 13 amino acids.

The chain uses TRBV7-9 and TRBJ2-7, with D possibly being TRBD2 (5 bases). Germline assignment: CDR1 SEHNR and CDR2 FQNEAQ (reference sequence). The CDR3 is 14 residues long. Trimming left V 5 bases short and J 1 base short, with 12 bases between. The CDR3 region has the DNA TGTGCCAGCAGCCCTGAGGGTAATTCCTACGAGCAGTACTTC. Translation gives CASSPEGNSYEQYF.

V gene TRBV5-1 combines with J gene TRBJ2-3; the D gene is possibly TRBD1 (5 bases). The CDR3 has 14 residues. Trimming took 2 bases from V and 4 from J, leaving 11 bases between them. Germline V gene data show CDR1 as SGHRS and CDR2 as YFSETQ. The CDR3: CASSLGDSPDTQYF. The CDR3 nucleotides read TGCGCCAGCAGCTTAGGGGATTCTCCAGATACGCAGTATTTT.

The rearrangement links TRBV13 to TRBJ2-5; 10 bases fit TRBD2. The germline V gene has CDR1 PRHDT and CDR2 FYEKMQ (reference sequence). The CDR3 has 15 residues. Unmatched junction bases numbered 7, after V lost 4 bases and J lost 5 bases. The CDR3 coding sequence is TGTGCCAGCAGCTATACGCTAGCGGGGGACGAGACCCAGTACTTC. It codes for CASSYTLAGDETQYF.

This clonotype was seen once. The V gene is TRBV10-3, the J gene TRBJ2-5; D is unresolved. The J call could be wrong; TRBJ2-7 is a better fit for the DNA end. Germline-derived CDR1 and CDR2 are ENHRY and SYGVKD. There are 11 residues in the CDR3. Written as DNA, the CDR3 is TGTGCCGTTGGGGTCGGCTACGAGCAGTACTTC. It encodes CAVGVGYEQYF.

Written as DNA, the CDR3 is TGCAGTGCTAGAGCCCGGTTCATAGGGACAGGGGCTGAGGAAGAGCAGTACTTC. Protein: CSARARFIGTGAEEEQYF. The J gene is TRBJ2-5, the V gene TRBV20-1, with 10 bases fitting TRBD1. Germline V gives CDR1 DFQATT, CDR2 SNEGSKA (reference sequence). J was trimmed by 11 bases and V by 1 base; bases with no gene match: 22. The CDR3 is made up of 18 amino acids.

The rearrangement uses TRBV10-1 and TRBJ2-3; TRBD2 matches at 9 bases. The CDR3 extends over 15 amino acids. V gave up 3 bases and J gave up 2 bases; unmatched junction bases: 3. CDR1 WNHNN and CDR2 SYGVQD come from the germline V gene (reference sequence). The CDR3 coding sequence is TGCGCCAGCAGTGATGGCGGGGGGGCCACAGATACGCAGTATTTT. Translating it yields CASSDGGGATDTQYF.

The chain has TRBV30 and TRBJ1-5, with 8 bases lining up with TRBD1. Germline assignment: CDR1 GTSNPN and CDR2 SVGIG (reference sequence). V was pared by 6 bases and J by 6 bases, with 7 bases of the junction left unmatched. The CDR3 has 13 residues. As DNA, the CDR3 is TGTGCCTGCTCCGACAGGGGAACTCAGCCCCAGCATTTT. Translating it yields CACSDRGTQPQHF.

The chain carries TRBV14 and TRBJ2-5, with a weak D call TRBD1 (7 bases). Near its end, the DNA agrees better with TRBJ2-7, so the J call may be wrong. Looked up from germline, CDR1 is SGHDN and CDR2 is FVKESK. The CDR3 sequence is 15 residues long. The CDR3 loop reads CASSLYPGGPYEQYF. In DNA, the CDR3 is TGTGCCAGCAGCTTGTATCCAGGGGGGCCCTACGAGCAGTACTTC.

The chain recombines TRBV6-4 with TRBJ2-1; 12 bases match TRBD2. The germline CDR1 and CDR2 sequences are MRHNA and SNTAGT. CDR3 length: 14 residues. J lost 9 bases, V lost 4 bases, and 4 bases had no gene match. The CDR3: CASSAGLAGIEQFF. Written as DNA, the CDR3 is TGTGCCAGCAGTGCCGGACTAGCGGGAATTGAGCAGTTCTTC.